This paragraph reports one T cell receptor (beta chain). The data stem from a study of cytomegalovirus exposure and HLA in healthy donors. All the people who gave samples were healthy bone marrow donors. From germline, CDR1 is SQVTM and CDR2 ANQGSEA. The CDR3 is 13 residues long. The V end lost 3 bases, the J end lost 8 bases, and 16 bases lay between the germline ends. PCR employed 60 Vbeta and 13 Jbeta primers. The repertoire was sequenced with immunoSEQ multiplex PCR; TCRdb's copy has only in-frame clones and lacks some. Here the sample spans about 120,000 clones, more than 65% being singletons. The specimen was PBMCs. The sequence was obtained from a man aged 18 to 30 in good health and CMV-seropositive. The chain links TRBV29-1 to TRBJ1-2; D remains ambiguous. CDR3 nucleotides: TGCAGCGTTGACGTCGGCAGACTCGACGGCTACACCTTC. Its protein is CSVDVGRLDGYTF.